This T cell receptor beta chain comes out of a study of blood T cell repertoires in COVID-19. Study summary: The United States, Italy and Spain were the sources of the acute and convalescent COVID-19 samples.

In the study's own analysis: Amplifying reference gene primers gave estimates of nucleated cell counts. This table comes from immunoSEQ multiplex PCR, and its TCRdb copy is limited to in-frame clones, with some not included. Clonal size and the V and J genes are those of that table, whereas D and trimming came from the DNA. The data contain 300,000 to 350,000 clones, roughly 86% of them singletons. All enrollees were about 18 to 89 years old and from 25 or so US areas. Participant-reported clinical history was the basis for cohort assignment. Germline V gene data show CDR1 as LNHNV and CDR2 as YYDKDF (reference sequence). CDR3 length: 13 amino acids. V was cut by 0 bases and J by 4 bases, with 6 bases left in between.

The TCR sequence derives from a woman in her thirties who had been exposed to COVID-19. What was sequenced was PBMCs or T cells enriched from blood (not recorded which). The V gene is TRBV15, the J gene TRBJ1-1; D is undetermined. DNA for the CDR3: TGTGCCACCAGCAGAGACAGGTTCACTGAAGCTTTCTTT. Residues: CATSRDRFTEAFF.